This note documents a single TCR beta chain sequence. V lost 11 bases, J lost 0 bases, and 7 bases lay in between. Germline CDR1 is SNHLY and CDR2 is FYNNEI. This CDR3 is built from 11 residues. This sample was taken from a study of T cell responses to AZD1222 COVID-19 vaccine. The method was immunoSEQ multiplex PCR; TCRdb's version includes in-frame clones alone and lacks a portion of them. The sample has about 190,000 clones, 87% seen once; the top ten hold about 2.5%. This sequence originates from an adult in good health. The specimen was peripheral blood, collected on day 0 of MenACWY control vaccination. The V call is TRBV2, the J call TRBJ1-1; D gene uncertain. The CDR3 bases are TGTGCCTGCTTTATGAACACTGAAGCTTTCTTT. Translation gives CACFMNTEAFF.